The rows below give T cell receptor beta chains drawn from one sample of a study of T cell repertoires in cytomegalovirus infection. From the reads, TCRdb called clonotypes with MiXCR, one entry per CDR3 protein. The sample includes roughly 640,000 distinct CDR3 sequences, 20% to 25% of them seen just once. What was sequenced was CD8+ T cells from PBMCs. Receptors were obtained from a human donor in good health (CMV status not recorded). Some clones in this sample may be carry-over from other donors' samples. CDR3s include the opening cysteine and the closing phenylalanine or tryptophan. The D gene is left open where the match is weak. Some rows mark clone size as missing; the rest say once, few, many or name a class of expanded clone.

NA	NA	TRBJ1-2	TRBV6-1	CASSEVGSGYTF	TGTGCCAGCAGTGAAGTGGGATCTGGCTACACCTTC
NA	NA	TRBJ2-5	TRBV3-1	CASSHAKLAGETQYF	TGTGCCAGCAGCCACGCAAAACTAGCAGGGGAGACCCAGTACTTC
NA	NA	TRBJ1-1	TRBV6-1	CASSSDMPNTEAFF	TGTGCCAGCAGTTCGGACATGCCCAACACTGAAGCTTTCTTT
once	NA	TRBJ1-1	TRBV28	CASSPPWWDVTEAFF	TGTGCCAGCAGTCCTCCCTGGTGGGATGTGACTGAAGCTTTCTTT
NA	TRBD1	TRBJ1-1	TRBV19	CASSPSTGVMDTEAFF	TGTGCCAGTAGTCCTTCGACAGGGGTAATGGACACTGAAGCTTTCTTT
NA	NA	TRBJ2-2	TRBV29-1	CSVEGRSSVSNTGELFF	TGCAGCGTTGAAGGACGGAGTTCTGTCTCGAACACCGGGGAGCTGTTTTTT
NA	TRBD1	TRBJ1-1	TRBV4-1	CASSQGGTGVGNTEAFF	TGCGCCAGCAGCCAAGGCGGGACAGGGGTAGGGAATACTGAAGCTTTCTTT
NA	NA	TRBJ2-3	TRBV27	CASSPSTLGTDTQYF	TGTGCCAGCAGCCCTTCTACCCTCGGCACAGATACGCAGTATTTT
NA	NA	TRBJ2-6	TRBV25-1	CASSGNRRAGGANVLTF	TGTGCCAGCAGTGGGAACCGCAGGGCAGGTGGGGCCAACGTCCTGACTTTC
few	NA	TRBJ1-1	TRBV4-1	CASSQALLEGGMNTEAFF	TGCGCCAGCAGCCAAGCCCTCCTCGAGGGGGGAATGAACACTGAAGCTTTCTTT
few	NA	TRBJ2-6	TRBV14	CASSHFMERSSGANVLTF	TGTGCCAGCAGCCATTTTATGGAGAGGAGCTCTGGGGCCAACGTCCTGACTTTC
NA	NA	TRBJ1-1	TRBV7-6	CASSLTGVGAEAFF	TGTGCCAGCAGCTTGACAGGAGTTGGCGCTGAAGCTTTCTTT
NA	TRBD1	TRBJ2-7	TRBV6-1	CASSHPRDRGSYEQYF	TGTGCCAGCAGTCACCCGCGGGACAGGGGTTCCTACGAGCAGTACTTC
NA	TRBD2	TRBJ2-1	TRBV20-1	CSARTSGEDNEQFF	TGCAGTGCTAGAACTAGCGGGGAGGACAATGAGCAGTTCTTC
NA	TRBD2	TRBJ2-3	TRBV6-5	CASSYSPSGPFYSTDTQYF	TGTGCCAGCAGTTACTCCCCTAGCGGACCCTTTTATAGCACAGATACGCAGTATTTT
NA	TRBD1	TRBJ2-2	TRBV29-1	CSAEGGSFNTGELFF	TGCAGCGCGGAAGGGGGCAGTTTCAACACCGGGGAGCTGTTTTTT
NA	TRBD1	TRBJ1-6	TRBV14	CASSHRDRSNSPLHF	TGTGCCAGCAGCCACCGGGACAGAAGTAATTCACCCCTCCACTTT
few	TRBD1	TRBJ2-3	TRBV2	CASSEWGTGQRSTDTQYF	TGTGCCAGCAGTGAATGGGGGACAGGACAACGTAGCACAGATACGCAGTATTTT
once	NA	TRBJ2-1	TRBV29-1	CSVVARGAGLVPSGSYNEQFF	TGCAGCGTTGTGGCAAGGGGAGCCGGCCTAGTGCCCTCAGGCTCCTACAATGAGCAGTTCTTC
few	NA	TRBJ2-2	TRBV5-1	CASSWRGNTGELFF	TGCGCCAGCAGCTGGAGGGGAAACACCGGGGAGCTGTTTTTT
NA	NA	TRBJ1-2	TRBV23-1	CASSQSRQDHGYTF	TGCGCCAGCAGTCAATCCAGACAGGACCATGGCTACACCTTC
few	TRBD1	TRBJ2-7	TRBV2	CASITNQGEAWREQYF	TGTGCCAGCATTACTAATCAGGGGGAAGCCTGGCGGGAGCAGTACTTC
few	NA	TRBJ1-2	TRBV20-1	CSARPRGPGLYGYTF	TGCAGTGCTAGACCCAGGGGCCCAGGTTTATATGGCTACACCTTC
many	TRBD1	TRBJ2-7	TRBV7-6	CASSLAPVTGTGVGIYEQYF	TGTGCCAGCAGCTTAGCGCCGGTGACAGGGACAGGGGTCGGGATCTACGAGCAGTACTTC
NA	TRBD1	TRBJ1-2	TRBV7-6	CATPPGDSPWWGYTF	TGTGCCACTCCGCCCGGGGACAGCCCTTGGTGGGGCTACACCTTC
few	NA	TRBJ1-1	TRBV6-6	CASTPGGYEAFF	TGTGCCAGCACCCCCGGAGGGTATGAAGCTTTCTTT
NA	NA	TRBJ2-3	TRBV5-1	CASSLVDTFTDTQYF	TGCGCCAGCAGCTTGGTTGACACCTTCACAGATACGCAGTATTTT
few	NA	TRBJ2-1	TRBV28	CASSLQGRSYNEQFF	TGTGCCAGCAGTTTACAGGGTAGGTCCTACAATGAGCAGTTCTTC
NA	TRBD1	TRBJ1-5	TRBV7-8	CASSWRGQGSNQPQHF	TGTGCCAGCAGCTGGAGGGGACAGGGAAGCAATCAGCCCCAGCATTTT
few	NA	TRBJ1-4	TRBV6-1	CASSTKGIEKLFF	TGTGCCAGCAGCACTAAAGGGATTGAAAAACTGTTTTTT
once	NA	TRBJ1-1	TRBV7-6	CASRGGEPEAFF	TGTGCCAGCAGGGGGGGGGAACCTGAAGCTTTCTTT
few	TRBD1	TRBJ1-1	TRBV5-6	CASSTTGTGSIAEAFF	TGTGCCAGCAGCACCACCGGGACAGGGAGCATAGCTGAAGCTTTCTTT
few	TRBD1	TRBJ2-2	TRBV11-3	CASSLLWTGHDGELFF	TGTGCCAGCAGCTTATTATGGACAGGTCACGACGGGGAGCTGTTTTTT
many	NA	TRBJ2-1	TRBV7-9	CASTAESSYNEQFF	TGTGCCTCTACGGCAGAGAGCTCCTACAATGAGCAGTTCTTC
once	NA	TRBJ2-1	TRBV20-1	CSAPLGGGNNEQFF	TGCAGTGCCCCTTTAGGGGGGGGTAACAATGAGCAGTTCTTC
NA	NA	TRBJ2-2	TRBV29-1	CSARGTSNTGELFF	TGCAGCGCCCGAGGGACATCAAACACCGGGGAGCTGTTTTTT
NA	TRBD1	TRBJ1-2	TRBV6-1	CASSQGGEGYGYTF	TGTGCCAGCAGTCAAGGGGGCGAGGGCTATGGCTACACCTTC
NA	NA	TRBJ2-3	TRBV6-2/TRBV6-3	CASRRRVLPSTDTQYF	TGTGCCAGCCGCCGAAGGGTGTTACCTAGCACAGATACGCAGTATTTT
NA	TRBD1	TRBJ2-3	TRBV20-1	CSARDDRGRTDTQYF	TGCAGTGCTAGAGACGACAGGGGAAGGACAGATACGCAGTATTTT
many	NA	TRBJ1-2	TRBV28	CASSLFGLGYTF	TGTGCCAGCAGTTTATTCGGCTTGGGCTACACCTTC
NA	TRBD1	TRBJ1-3	TRBV20-1	CSAWDSLPGNTIYF	TGCAGTGCTTGGGACAGCCTACCTGGAAACACCATATATTTT
few	NA	TRBJ2-2	TRBV20-1	CSAFYEGMNTGELFF	TGCAGTGCTTTCTACGAAGGGATGAACACCGGGGAGCTGTTTTTT
many	NA	TRBJ2-7	TRBV7-9	CASSLRDSREQYF	TGTGCCAGCAGCTTACGGGACTCCCGCGAGCAGTACTTC
once	TRBD2	TRBJ2-1	TRBV29-1	CSVDLRGGLNEQFF	TGCAGCGTTGACTTACGGGGGGGCCTGAATGAGCAGTTCTTC
NA	NA	TRBJ1-1	TRBV19	CASSWSMNTEAFF	TGTGCCAGTAGTTGGAGTATGAACACTGAAGCTTTCTTT
few	TRBD1	TRBJ2-7	TRBV27	CASSKPGQGFSEQYF	TGTGCCAGCAGTAAGCCGGGACAGGGGTTCTCCGAGCAGTACTTC
many	NA	TRBJ2-7	TRBV12-3/TRBV12-4	CASTLSGSYEQYF	TGTGCCAGCACCCTATCCGGGTCCTACGAGCAGTACTTC
few	TRBD1	TRBJ1-1	TRBV7-9	CASRGTAPGEAFF	TGTGCCAGCAGAGGGACAGCCCCTGGAGAAGCTTTCTTT